This T cell receptor (beta chain) was sequenced for a study of neurological immune-mediated disorders. Losses at the gene ends were 1 base for V and 5 bases for J; bases not matched to a gene: 1. The CDR3 sequence is 14 residues long. CDR1 is LNHDA and CDR2 is SQIVND in the germline V gene (reference sequence). In its sample, this clonotype was seen a few times. As the CDR3 is not closed by the conserved phenylalanine or tryptophan, this likely results from a read error. One entry per CDR3 protein results from TCRdb running MiXCR on the 5' RACE reads. The data show 15,000 to 20,000 distinct CDR3 sequences, around 7.6% seen once.

What was sequenced was CD8+ T cells from blood. The chain has TRBV19 and TRBJ2-7; 11 bases agree with TRBD1. The sequence was obtained from a woman aged 25-40 years with HTLV-1-associated myelopathy (HAM/TSP). CDR3 region: CASSIGTGGDEQYL. CDR3 DNA sequence: TGTGCCAGTAGTATAGGGACAGGGGGCGACGAGCAGTACCTC.